This TCR beta chain was observed in a study of cytomegalovirus exposure and HLA in healthy donors. Study overall: Caucasian-associated ancestry cluster membership applied to around 80% of 300 to 450 genotyped donors.

Of note for this clone: The target antigen is unknown.

Study observations and caveats: A later analysis reported that several of the most significant clusters appeared to be linked to common viral pathogens, among them Epstein-Barr virus. Researchers catalogued around 150 TCR beta chains as cytomegalovirus-associated.

With 60 Vbeta and 13 Jbeta primers, the PCR was carried out. The table came from immunoSEQ multiplex PCR; TCRdb's copy has only in-frame clones and leaves some out. This repertoire shows 150,000 to 200,000 clones, 68% found once; its top ten account for roughly 2.7%. Healthy bone marrow donors made up the cohort. The receptor's source is a middle-aged woman in good health and CMV-seropositive. Material: PBMCs.

In DNA form, the CDR3 reads TGTGCCATCAGTGACCACAGGGACAATGAGCAGTTCTTC. Protein sequence: CAISDHRDNEQFF. The chain joins TRBV10-3 to TRBJ2-1, with a weak D call TRBD1 (6 bases). The CDR3 consists of 13 residues. V lost 3 bases, J lost 5 bases, and 8 bases lay in between. CDR1 and CDR2 (germline): ENHRY, SYGVKD.